This TCR beta chain was recovered during a study of Ad26.COV2.S vaccination and SARS-CoV-2 variants. Study overall: COV1001, an Ad26.COV2.S trial, supplied this vaccine-arm donor. The vaccine Ad26.COV2.S was put into the muscle once, or twice with 56 days between.

Comments on this clone: What it binds is unknown.

Study-level findings and limits: Vaccinated individuals (as opposed to placebo recipients) had higher spike-specific TCR breadth.

The treatment here: roughly 20 received Ad26.COV2.S at low or high dose, single or two shots; a few received placebo; per-sample allocation not given. It was on day 63 after the first vaccine or placebo injection that samples were taken. Sequenced by immunoSEQ multiplex PCR; TCRdb stores in-frame clones only, minus some. The sample carries roughly 350,000 clones, about 85% recorded once. The origin of this receptor is a person aged 18-60 years who received the Ad26.COV2.S COVID-19 vaccine or a placebo. Specimen: peripheral blood, collected in a trial of Ad26.COV2.S vaccine versus placebo.

CDR3 DNA: TGTGCCAGCAGCCAACGGGGGGGGCGCAGCGTTGAGCAGTTCTTC. It codes for CASSQRGGRSVEQFF. The chain couples TRBV11-2 to TRBJ2-1; 8 nucleotides agree with TRBD2. This CDR3 has 15 residues. The V gene's germline CDR1 is SGHAT and CDR2 FQNNGV. V dropped 5 bases and J dropped 9; count of bases not matched to a gene: 12.